This section outlines one T cell receptor beta chain sequence together with its context. This sample was taken from a study of CD8+CD57+ T cells in acquired aplastic anemia. TCR beta VDJ and CDR3 were profiled, and genomic DNA was the template. Each CDR3 protein gets one entry after TCRdb re-called the reads with MiXCR. This table has fewer than 200,000 distinct CDR3 sequences, roughly 50% appearing once. CDR1 MNHNS and CDR2 SASEGT come from the germline V gene. V lost 7 bases and J 3 bases, leaving 16 bases between the germline ends. There are 14 residues in the CDR3. The sequenced patients had an expansion of CD8+CD57+ cells seen by flow cytometry.

The clonotype originates from a human donor with aplastic anemia. The chain carries TRBV6-1 and TRBJ2-7; perhaps TRBD2 as D (5 bases). The sample comprised sorted CD4+, CD8+, or CD8+CD57+ T cells (not recorded which) from PBMCs. This chain's CDR3 is CASTGTRLLYEQYF. CDR3 sequence (DNA): TGTGCCAGCACCGGAACTCGACTACTCTACGAGCAGTACTTC.